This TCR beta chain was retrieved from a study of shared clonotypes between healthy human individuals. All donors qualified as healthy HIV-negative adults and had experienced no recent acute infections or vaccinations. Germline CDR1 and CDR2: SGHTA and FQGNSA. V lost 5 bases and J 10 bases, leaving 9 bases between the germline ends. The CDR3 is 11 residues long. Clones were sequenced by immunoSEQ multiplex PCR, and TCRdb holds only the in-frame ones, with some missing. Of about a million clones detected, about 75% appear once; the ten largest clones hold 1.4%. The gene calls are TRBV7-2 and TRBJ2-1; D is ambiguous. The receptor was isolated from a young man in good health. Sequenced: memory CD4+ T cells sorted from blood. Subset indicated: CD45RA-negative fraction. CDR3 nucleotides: TGTGCCAGCAGCCAGGCAGTAGAGCAGTTCTTC. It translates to CASSQAVEQFF.